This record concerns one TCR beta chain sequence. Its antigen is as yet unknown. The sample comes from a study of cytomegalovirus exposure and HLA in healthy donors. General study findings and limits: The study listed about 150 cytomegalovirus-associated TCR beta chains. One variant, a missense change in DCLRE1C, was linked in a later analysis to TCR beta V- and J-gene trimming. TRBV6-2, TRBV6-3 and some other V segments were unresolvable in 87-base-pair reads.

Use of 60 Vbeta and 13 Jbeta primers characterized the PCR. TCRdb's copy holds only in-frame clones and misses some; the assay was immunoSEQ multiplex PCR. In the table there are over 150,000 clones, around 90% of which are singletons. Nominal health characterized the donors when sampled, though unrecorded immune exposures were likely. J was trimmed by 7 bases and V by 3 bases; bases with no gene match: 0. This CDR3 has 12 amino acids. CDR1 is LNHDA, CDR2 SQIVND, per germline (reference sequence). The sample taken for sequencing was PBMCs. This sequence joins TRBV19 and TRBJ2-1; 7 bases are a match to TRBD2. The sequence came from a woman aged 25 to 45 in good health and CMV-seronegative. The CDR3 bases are TGTGCCAGTAGTATGCGGGGGAATGAGCAGTTCTTC. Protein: CASSMRGNEQFF.